These T cell receptor beta chains were read from a single sample in a study of shared clonotypes between healthy human individuals. The protocol was immunoSEQ multiplex PCR, while the TCRdb copy is restricted to in-frame clones and leaves out a portion. The table records over 2,000,000 clones, about 93% of them present only once. Sequencing was performed on naive CD8+ T cells from PBMCs. The receptors stem from a man younger than 30 in good health. Some clones in this sample may be carry-over from other donors' samples. Each CDR3 is given with its conserved first and last residue. The D gene is left open where the match is weak. The size field is filled for only some rows; it gives once, few, many or a size class.

clone_size,v_call,d_call,j_call,cdr3_length,cdr3_aa,cdr3_nt
NA,TRBV6-5,TRBD1,TRBJ2-7,15,CASTWTGESSYEQYF,TGTGCCAGCACCTGGACAGGGGAAAGCTCCTACGAGCAGTACTTC
NA,TRBV10-3,TRBD2,TRBJ2-3,15,CAISDGLAVTDTQYF,TGTGCCATCAGTGACGGACTAGCGGTCACAGATACGCAGTATTTT
NA,TRBV10-3,NA,TRBJ2-7,14,CAISEFPGHNEQYF,TGTGCCATCAGTGAGTTCCCGGGACACAACGAGCAGTACTTC
once,TRBV27,NA,TRBJ2-1,14,CASSSGGPGNEQFF,TGTGCCAGCAGTTCCGGGGGGCCTGGCAATGAGCAGTTCTTC
NA,TRBV2,NA,TRBJ2-7,13,CASSEKGGYEQYF,TGTGCCAGCAGTGAAAAGGGGGGCTACGAGCAGTACTTC
NA,TRBV5-6,NA,TRBJ2-2,15,CASSLGGQSTGELFF,TGTGCCAGCAGCTTGGGCGGGCAGAGCACCGGGGAGCTGTTTTTT
NA,TRBV9,NA,TRBJ2-1,12,CASKGSHNEQFF,TGTGCCAGCAAAGGGTCCCACAATGAGCAGTTCTTC
NA,TRBV27,NA,TRBJ1-5,14,CASSFRGSNQPQHF,TGTGCCAGCAGTTTTAGAGGGAGCAATCAGCCCCAGCATTTT
NA,TRBV19,NA,TRBJ2-1,17,CASSIGGQGPTYNEQFF,TGTGCCAGTAGTATAGGAGGGCAGGGGCCTACCTACAATGAGCAGTTCTTC
NA,TRBV6-5,TRBD2,TRBJ2-5,14,CASSFGLAVETQYF,TGTGCCAGCAGTTTTGGGCTAGCGGTGGAGACCCAGTACTTC
NA,TRBV28,TRBD1,TRBJ2-3,14,CANSRGQLTDTQYF,TGTGCCAACTCAAGGGGGCAGTTGACGGATACGCAGTATTTT
NA,TRBV7-6,NA,TRBJ2-2,14,CASRDAARTGELFF,TGTGCCAGCAGAGATGCAGCGAGGACCGGGGAGCTGTTTTTT
NA,TRBV19,NA,TRBJ1-1,13,CASSLIGETEAFF,TGTGCCAGTAGTCTAATAGGGGAGACTGAAGCTTTCTTT
NA,TRBV9,TRBD1,TRBJ2-2,15,CASSVGTGQFGELFF,TGTGCCAGCAGCGTTGGGACAGGACAGTTCGGGGAGCTGTTTTTT
NA,TRBV9,NA,TRBJ2-5,13,CASSPERRETQYF,TGTGCCAGCAGCCCCGAACGGCGGGAGACCCAGTACTTC
NA,TRBV27,TRBD2,TRBJ2-1,15,CASTHGASGRNEQFF,TGTGCCAGCACACACGGGGCTAGCGGGAGGAATGAGCAGTTCTTC
NA,TRBV6-1,NA,TRBJ2-1,14,CASSVRGLGNEQFF,TGTGCCAGCAGTGTAAGAGGCTTGGGGAATGAGCAGTTCTTC
once,TRBV7-3,NA,TRBJ1-2,14,CASSLGGSPNGYTF,TGTGCCAGCAGCTTAGGGGGGTCCCCCAATGGCTACACCTTC
NA,TRBV9,NA,TRBJ2-1,16,CASSAPFGTHSDEQFF,TGTGCCAGCAGCGCCCCTTTCGGGACCCACTCGGATGAGCAGTTCTTC
NA,TRBV7-6,TRBD1,TRBJ1-3,16,CASSRTGGPSGNTIYF,TGTGCCAGCAGCCGGACAGGGGGCCCCTCTGGAAACACCATATATTTT
NA,TRBV27,NA,TRBJ2-7,15,CASSLLGPPRDEQYF,TGTGCCAGCAGTTTATTGGGGCCACCCAGGGACGAGCAGTACTTC
NA,TRBV7-8,TRBD1,TRBJ2-7,13,CASSPDRVGEQYF,TGTGCCAGCAGCCCGGACAGGGTGGGGGAGCAGTACTTC
NA,TRBV9,NA,TRBJ2-2,15,CASSGAGQFTGELFF,TGTGCCAGCAGCGGAGCGGGACAATTCACCGGGGAGCTGTTTTTT
once,TRBV13,TRBD2,TRBJ2-3,15,CASSSRSGITDTQYF,TGTGCCAGCAGCTCGCGTAGCGGGATCACAGATACGCAGTATTTT
NA,TRBV7-2,TRBD2,TRBJ2-7,15,CASSSVAGPVYEQYF,TGTGCCAGCAGCTCCGTAGCGGGGCCAGTATACGAGCAGTACTTC
NA,TRBV27,NA,TRBJ1-1,15,CASSFGGGSGTEAFF,TGTGCCAGCAGTTTCGGCGGGGGCTCCGGGACTGAAGCTTTCTTT
NA,TRBV7-9,NA,TRBJ1-2,14,CASSPVGQVYGYTF,TGTGCCAGCAGCCCCGTCGGGCAAGTCTATGGCTACACCTTC
NA,TRBV29-1,NA,TRBJ2-7,13,CSVEDRGGPEQYF,TGCAGCGTTGAAGATCGAGGGGGTCCAGAGCAGTACTTC
NA,TRBV5-1,NA,TRBJ2-1,11,CASSFINEQFF,TGCGCCAGCAGCTTTATCAATGAGCAGTTCTTC
NA,TRBV5-4,TRBD1,TRBJ2-7,15,CASSLVPGTVYEQYF,TGTGCCAGCAGCTTGGTTCCCGGGACAGTCTACGAGCAGTACTTC
NA,TRBV7-9,NA,TRBJ2-2,15,CASSPNSKSPGELFF,TGTGCCAGCAGCCCAAACTCGAAAAGTCCCGGGGAGCTGTTTTTT
NA,TRBV11-2,NA,TRBJ1-2,15,CASSLGGRPDLGYTF,TGTGCCAGCAGCTTGGGGGGACGCCCCGATTTAGGCTACACCTTC
NA,TRBV27,NA,TRBJ1-1,17,CASSLSAFLGVGTEAFF,TGTGCCAGCAGTTTATCGGCCTTTTTGGGGGTAGGCACTGAAGCTTTCTTT
NA,TRBV19,TRBD1,TRBJ2-6,16,CASRDRGNSGANVLTF,TGTGCCAGTAGGGACAGGGGAAATTCAGGGGCCAACGTCCTGACTTTC
NA,TRBV25-1,NA,TRBJ1-2,13,CASRVEGTGGYTF,TGTGCCAGCAGAGTTGAGGGGACTGGCGGCTACACCTTC
NA,TRBV11-1,TRBD2,TRBJ2-3,14,CASNSGSVADTQYF,TGTGCCAGCAACAGCGGGAGCGTGGCAGATACGCAGTATTTT
NA,TRBV13,NA,TRBJ2-3,16,CASSSQRILSTDTQYF,TGTGCCAGCAGCTCCCAACGAATACTTTCCACAGATACGCAGTATTTT
NA,TRBV7-9,NA,TRBJ1-2,13,CASKAISNYGYTF,TGTGCCAGCAAGGCGATATCCAACTATGGCTACACCTTC
once,TRBV5-3,TRBD1,TRBJ1-4,13,CARSGTGGEKLFF,TGTGCCAGAAGCGGGACAGGTGGCGAAAAACTGTTTTTT
once,TRBV4-1,NA,TRBJ2-2,14,CASSQDPVPGELFF,TGCGCCAGCAGCCAAGATCCGGTACCGGGGGAGCTGTTTTTT
NA,TRBV27,NA,TRBJ2-7,13,CASSSNGDYEQYF,TGTGCCAGCAGTTCTAATGGGGACTACGAGCAGTACTTC
NA,TRBV28,NA,TRBJ1-1,15,CASSLSGGPGTEAFF,TGTGCCAGCAGTTTATCTGGGGGCCCGGGCACTGAAGCTTTCTTT
NA,TRBV5-5,NA,TRBJ1-1,12,CASSLWGVEAFF,TGTGCCAGCAGCTTGTGGGGGGTTGAAGCTTTCTTT
NA,TRBV27,NA,TRBJ1-1,13,CASIGPGGTEAFF,TGTGCCAGCATAGGACCGGGGGGGACTGAAGCTTTCTTT
NA,TRBV28,NA,TRBJ1-5,13,CASSGGSSLPQHF,TGTGCCAGCTCGGGGGGCAGTTCATTGCCCCAGCATTTT
NA,TRBV13,NA,TRBJ2-1,12,CASSLKGNEQFF,TGTGCCAGCAGCCTTAAAGGCAATGAGCAGTTCTTC
NA,TRBV18,NA,TRBJ2-7,14,CASSRLPVTYEQYF,TGTGCCAGCTCACGCCTTCCCGTTACCTACGAGCAGTACTTC
NA,TRBV14,NA,TRBJ2-5,13,CASRSTGFETQYF,TGTGCCAGCAGATCTACAGGGTTTGAGACCCAGTACTTC
NA,TRBV11-2,NA,TRBJ2-1,13,CASSLGGYNEQFF,TGTGCCAGCAGCTTAGGCGGATACAATGAGCAGTTCTTC
NA,TRBV6-1,NA,TRBJ1-2,13,CASSEWVSLGYTF,TGTGCCAGCAGTGAATGGGTTTCTCTTGGCTACACCTTC